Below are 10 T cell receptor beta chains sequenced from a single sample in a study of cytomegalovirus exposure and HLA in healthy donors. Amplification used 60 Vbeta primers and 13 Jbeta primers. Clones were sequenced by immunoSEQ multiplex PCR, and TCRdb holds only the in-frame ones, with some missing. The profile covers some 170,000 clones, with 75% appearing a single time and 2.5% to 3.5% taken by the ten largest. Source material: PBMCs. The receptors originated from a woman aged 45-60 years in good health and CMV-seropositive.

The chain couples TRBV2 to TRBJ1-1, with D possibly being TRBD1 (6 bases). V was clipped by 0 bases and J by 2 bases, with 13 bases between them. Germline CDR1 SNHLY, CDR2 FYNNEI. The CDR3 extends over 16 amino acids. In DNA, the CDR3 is TGTGCCAGCAGTGAAGCGGGGTATGGGGGCAACACTGAAGCTTTCTTT. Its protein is CASSEAGYGGNTEAFF.

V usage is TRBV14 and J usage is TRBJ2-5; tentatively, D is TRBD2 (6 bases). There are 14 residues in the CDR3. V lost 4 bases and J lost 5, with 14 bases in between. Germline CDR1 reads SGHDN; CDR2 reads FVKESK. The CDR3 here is CASSRSGEEETQYF. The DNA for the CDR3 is TGTGCCAGCAGCCGATCGGGGGAGGAGGAGACCCAGTACTTC. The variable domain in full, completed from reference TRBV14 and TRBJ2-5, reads EAGVTQFPSHSVIEKGQTVTLRCDPISGHDNLYWYRRVMGKEIKFLLHFVKESKQDESGMPNNRFLAERTGGTYSTLKVQPAELEDSGVYFCASSRSGEEETQYFGPGTRLLVL.

The DNA for the CDR3 is TGTGCCATTGCCGAGTACAATGAGCAGTTCTTC. Protein: CAIAEYNEQFF. The chain links TRBV10-3 to TRBJ2-1; D remains ambiguous. The CDR3 has 11 residues. Deletions cut 9 bases from V and 4 bases from J, with 7 bases between. Looked up from germline, CDR1 is ENHRY and CDR2 is SYGVKD.

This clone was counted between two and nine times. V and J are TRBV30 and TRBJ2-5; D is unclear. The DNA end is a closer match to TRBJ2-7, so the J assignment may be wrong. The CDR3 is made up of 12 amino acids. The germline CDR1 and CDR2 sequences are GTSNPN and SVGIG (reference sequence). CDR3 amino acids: CAWSVKGGEQYF. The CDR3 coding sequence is TGTGCCTGGAGTGTCAAAGGCGGCGAGCAGTACTTC.

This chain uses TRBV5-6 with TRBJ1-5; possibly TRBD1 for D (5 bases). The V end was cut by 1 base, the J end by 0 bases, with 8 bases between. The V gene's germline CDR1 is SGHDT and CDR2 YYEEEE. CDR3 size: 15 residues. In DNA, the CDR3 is TGTGCCAGCAGCTTGACGACAGATAGCAATCAGCCCCAGCATTTT. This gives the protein CASSLTTDSNQPQHF.

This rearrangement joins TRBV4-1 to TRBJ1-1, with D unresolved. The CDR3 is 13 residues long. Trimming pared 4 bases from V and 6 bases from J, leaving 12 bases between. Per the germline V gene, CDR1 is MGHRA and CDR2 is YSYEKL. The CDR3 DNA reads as TGCGCCAGCAGCCCAAGGAGGGAGGCTGAAGCTTTCTTT. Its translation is CASSPRREAEAFF.

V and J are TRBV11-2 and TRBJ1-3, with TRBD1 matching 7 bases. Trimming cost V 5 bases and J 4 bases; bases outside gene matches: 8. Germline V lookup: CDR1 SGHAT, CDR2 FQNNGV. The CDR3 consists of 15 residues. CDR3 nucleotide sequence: TGTGCCAGCAGCGCCGACAGGGCGGCAGGAAACACCATATATTTT. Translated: CASSADRAAGNTIYF.

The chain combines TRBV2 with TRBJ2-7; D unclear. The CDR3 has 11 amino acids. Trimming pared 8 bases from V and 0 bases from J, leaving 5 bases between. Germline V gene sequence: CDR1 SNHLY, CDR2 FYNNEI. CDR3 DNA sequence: TGTGCCAGCTGCAGCTCCTACGAGCAGTACTTC. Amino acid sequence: CASCSSYEQYF.

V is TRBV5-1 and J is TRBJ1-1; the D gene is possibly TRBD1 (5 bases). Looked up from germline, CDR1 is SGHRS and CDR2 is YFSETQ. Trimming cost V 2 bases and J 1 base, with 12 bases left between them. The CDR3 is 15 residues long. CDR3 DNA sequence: TGCGCCAGCAGCTTAGGGGTTTGGGAGAACACTGAAGCTTTCTTT. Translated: CASSLGVWENTEAFF.

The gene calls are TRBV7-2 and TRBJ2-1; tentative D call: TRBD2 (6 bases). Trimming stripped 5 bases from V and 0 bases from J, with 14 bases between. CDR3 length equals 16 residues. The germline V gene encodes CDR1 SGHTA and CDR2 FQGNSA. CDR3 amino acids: CASSPRGWSSYNEQFF. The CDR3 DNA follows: TGTGCCAGCAGCCCACGGGGGTGGAGCTCCTACAATGAGCAGTTCTTC.